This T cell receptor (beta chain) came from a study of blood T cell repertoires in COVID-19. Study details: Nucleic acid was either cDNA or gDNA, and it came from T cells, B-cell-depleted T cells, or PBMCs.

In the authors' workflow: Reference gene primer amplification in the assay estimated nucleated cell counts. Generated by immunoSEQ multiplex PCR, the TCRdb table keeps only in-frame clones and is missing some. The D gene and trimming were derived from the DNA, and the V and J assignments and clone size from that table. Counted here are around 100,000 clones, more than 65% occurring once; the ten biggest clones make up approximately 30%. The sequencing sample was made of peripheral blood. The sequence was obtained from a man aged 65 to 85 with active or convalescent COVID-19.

Here the CDR3 reads CASSLGGDLPQHF. Written as DNA, the CDR3 is TGTGCCAGCAGCTTGGGGGGGGACCTACCCCAGCATTTT. V is TRBV5-6 and J is TRBJ1-5; weak D call: TRBD1 (5 bases). The V end was cut by 0 bases, the J end by 10 bases, with 11 bases between. CDR3 length: 13 amino acids. Germline V gene sequence: CDR1 SGHDT, CDR2 YYEEEE.